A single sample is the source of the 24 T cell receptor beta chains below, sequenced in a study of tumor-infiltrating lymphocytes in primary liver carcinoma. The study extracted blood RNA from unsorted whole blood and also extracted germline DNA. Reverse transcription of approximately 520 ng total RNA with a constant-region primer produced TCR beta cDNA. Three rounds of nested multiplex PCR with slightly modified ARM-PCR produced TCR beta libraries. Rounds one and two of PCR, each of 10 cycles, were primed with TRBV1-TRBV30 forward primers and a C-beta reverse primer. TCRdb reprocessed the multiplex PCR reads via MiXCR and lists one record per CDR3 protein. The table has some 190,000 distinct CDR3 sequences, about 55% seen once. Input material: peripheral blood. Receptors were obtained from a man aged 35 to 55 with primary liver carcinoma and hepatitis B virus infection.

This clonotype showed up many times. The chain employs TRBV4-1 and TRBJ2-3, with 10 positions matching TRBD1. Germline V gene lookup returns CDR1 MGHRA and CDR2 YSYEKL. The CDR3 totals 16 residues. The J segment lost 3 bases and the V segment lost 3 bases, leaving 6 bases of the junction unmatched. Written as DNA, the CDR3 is TGCGCCAGCAGCCAGCTCGGGACAGGGGTTACAGATACGCAGTATTTT. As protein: CASSQLGTGVTDTQYF.

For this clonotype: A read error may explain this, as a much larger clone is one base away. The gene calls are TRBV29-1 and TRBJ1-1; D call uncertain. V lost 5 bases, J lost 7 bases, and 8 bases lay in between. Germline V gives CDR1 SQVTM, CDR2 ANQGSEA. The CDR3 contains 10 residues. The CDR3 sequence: CSVKEGEAFF. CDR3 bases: TGCAGCGTTAAGGAGGGTGAAGCTTTCTTT.

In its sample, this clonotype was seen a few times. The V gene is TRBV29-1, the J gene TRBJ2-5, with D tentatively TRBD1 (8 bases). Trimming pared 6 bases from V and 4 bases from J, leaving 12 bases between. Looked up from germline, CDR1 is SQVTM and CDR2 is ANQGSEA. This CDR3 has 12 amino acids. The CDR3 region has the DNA TGCAGCGTAAACAGGGGGGGAGAGACCCAGTACTTC. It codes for CSVNRGGETQYF.

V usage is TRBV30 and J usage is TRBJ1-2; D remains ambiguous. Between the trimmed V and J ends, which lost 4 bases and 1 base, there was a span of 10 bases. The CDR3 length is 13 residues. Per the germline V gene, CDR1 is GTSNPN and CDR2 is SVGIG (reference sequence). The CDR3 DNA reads TGTGCCTGGACGATGACGTTTAACTATGGCTACACCTTC. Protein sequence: CAWTMTFNYGYTF.

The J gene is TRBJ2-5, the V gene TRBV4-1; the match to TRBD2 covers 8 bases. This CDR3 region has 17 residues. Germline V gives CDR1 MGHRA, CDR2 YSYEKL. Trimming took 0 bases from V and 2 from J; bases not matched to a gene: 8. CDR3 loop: CASSQDEVAGLQETQYF. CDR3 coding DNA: TGCGCCAGCAGCCAAGATGAAGTAGCGGGGCTACAAGAGACCCAGTACTTC.

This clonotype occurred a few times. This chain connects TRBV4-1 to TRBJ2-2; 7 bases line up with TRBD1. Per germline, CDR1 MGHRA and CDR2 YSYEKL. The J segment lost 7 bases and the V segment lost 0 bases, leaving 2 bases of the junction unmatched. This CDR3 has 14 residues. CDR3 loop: CASSQDGQDGELFF. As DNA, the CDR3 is TGCGCCAGCAGCCAAGATGGACAGGACGGGGAGCTGTTTTTT.

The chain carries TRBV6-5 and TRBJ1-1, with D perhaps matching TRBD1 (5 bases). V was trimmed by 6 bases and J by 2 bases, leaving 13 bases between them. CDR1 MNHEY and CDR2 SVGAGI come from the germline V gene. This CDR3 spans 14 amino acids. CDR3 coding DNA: TGTGCCAGCAGGGTCCTCGACAGTAACACTGAAGCTTTCTTT. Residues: CASRVLDSNTEAFF.

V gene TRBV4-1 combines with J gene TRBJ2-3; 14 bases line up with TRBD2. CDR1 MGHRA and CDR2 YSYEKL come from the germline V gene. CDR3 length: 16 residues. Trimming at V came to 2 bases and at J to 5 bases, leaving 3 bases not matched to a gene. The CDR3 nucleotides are TGCGCCAGCAGCCAAACGGGACTAGCGGGAGTAGATACGCAGTATTTT. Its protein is CASSQTGLAGVDTQYF.

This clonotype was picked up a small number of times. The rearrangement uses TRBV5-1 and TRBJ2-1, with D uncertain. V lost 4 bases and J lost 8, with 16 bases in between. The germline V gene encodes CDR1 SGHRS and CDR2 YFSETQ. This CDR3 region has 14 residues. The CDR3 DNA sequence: TGCGCCAGCAGCCGGGCAAGTGGTGGCGATGAGCAGTTCTTC. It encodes CASSRASGGDEQFF.

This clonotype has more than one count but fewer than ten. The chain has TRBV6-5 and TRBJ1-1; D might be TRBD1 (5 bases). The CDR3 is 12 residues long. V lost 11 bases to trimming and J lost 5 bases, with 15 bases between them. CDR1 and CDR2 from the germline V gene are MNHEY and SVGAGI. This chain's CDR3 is CAAREGSTEAFF. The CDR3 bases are TGTGCCGCTCGGGAGGGGTCAACTGAAGCTTTCTTT.

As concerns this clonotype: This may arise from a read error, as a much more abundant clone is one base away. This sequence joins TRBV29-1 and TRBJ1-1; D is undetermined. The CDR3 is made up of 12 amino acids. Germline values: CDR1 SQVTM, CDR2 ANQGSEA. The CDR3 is CSVGSGNTQAFF. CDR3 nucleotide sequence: TGCAGCGTGGGATCCGGGAACACTCAAGCTTTCTTT.

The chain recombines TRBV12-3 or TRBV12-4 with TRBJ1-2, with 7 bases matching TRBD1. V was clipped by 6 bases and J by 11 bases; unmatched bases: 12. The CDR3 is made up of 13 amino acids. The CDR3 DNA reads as TGTGCCAGCAGCCGGGGACAGTGGGTTGGTTACACCTTC. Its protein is CASSRGQWVGYTF.

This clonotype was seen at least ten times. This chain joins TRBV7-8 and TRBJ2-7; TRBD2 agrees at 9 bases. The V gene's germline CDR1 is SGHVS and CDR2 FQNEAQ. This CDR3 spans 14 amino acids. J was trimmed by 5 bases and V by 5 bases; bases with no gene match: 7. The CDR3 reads CASSPREGRDEQYF. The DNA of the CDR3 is TGTGCCAGCAGCCCGCGGGAGGGGCGTGACGAGCAGTACTTC.

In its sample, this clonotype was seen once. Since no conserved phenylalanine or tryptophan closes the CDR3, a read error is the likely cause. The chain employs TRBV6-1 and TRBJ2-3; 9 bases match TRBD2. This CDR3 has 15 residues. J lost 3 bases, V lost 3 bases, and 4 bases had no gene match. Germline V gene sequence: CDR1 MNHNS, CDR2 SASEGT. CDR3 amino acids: CASSELAGETDTQYS. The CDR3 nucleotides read TGTGCCAGCAGTGAGTTAGCGGGGGAAACAGATACGCAGTATTCT.

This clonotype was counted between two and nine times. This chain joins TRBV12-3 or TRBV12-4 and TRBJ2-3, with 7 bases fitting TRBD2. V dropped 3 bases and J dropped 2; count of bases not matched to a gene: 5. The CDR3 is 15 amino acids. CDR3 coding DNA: TGTGCCAGCAGTTTCATGAGCGGGAACACAGATACGCAGTATTTT. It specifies CASSFMSGNTDTQYF.

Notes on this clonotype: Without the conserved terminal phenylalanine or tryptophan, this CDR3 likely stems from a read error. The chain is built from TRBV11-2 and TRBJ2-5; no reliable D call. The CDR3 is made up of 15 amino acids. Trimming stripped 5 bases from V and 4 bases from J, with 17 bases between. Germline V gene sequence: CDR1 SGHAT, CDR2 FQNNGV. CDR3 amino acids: CASSHGSSVTETQYL. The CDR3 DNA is TGTGCCAGCAGCCATGGAAGTTCAGTTACAGAGACCCAGTACCTC.

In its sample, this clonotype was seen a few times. For the CDR3, the DNA is TGCAGCGTTGAAGGTGGAGAGACCCAGTACTTC. Amino acid sequence: CSVEGGETQYF. This chain connects TRBV29-1 to TRBJ2-5, with D hard to call. Germline CDR1 reads SQVTM; CDR2 reads ANQGSEA. The CDR3 consists of 11 residues. The V and J ends lost 1 base and 4 bases respectively, with 4 bases between them.

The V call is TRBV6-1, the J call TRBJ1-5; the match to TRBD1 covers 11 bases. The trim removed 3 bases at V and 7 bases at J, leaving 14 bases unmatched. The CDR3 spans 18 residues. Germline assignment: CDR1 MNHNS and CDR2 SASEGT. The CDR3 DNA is TGTGCCAGCAGTGATGTAGGACAGGGGGCTATTAGCGGGCAGCCCCAGCATTTT. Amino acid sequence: CASSDVGQGAISGQPQHF.

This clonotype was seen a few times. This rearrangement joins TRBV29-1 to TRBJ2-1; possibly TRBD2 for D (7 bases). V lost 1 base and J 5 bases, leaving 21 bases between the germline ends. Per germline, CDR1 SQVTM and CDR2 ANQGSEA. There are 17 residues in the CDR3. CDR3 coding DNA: TGCAGCGTTGAAGGCGAGTGGGAAACAGGGAGGGACAATGAGCAGTTCTTC. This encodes CSVEGEWETGRDNEQFF.

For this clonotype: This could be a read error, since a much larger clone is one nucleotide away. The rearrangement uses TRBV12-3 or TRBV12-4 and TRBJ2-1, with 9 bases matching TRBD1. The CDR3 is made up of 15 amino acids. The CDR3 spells CATSATGQGYNEQFF. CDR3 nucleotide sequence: TGTGCCACCAGTGCGACGGGACAGGGATACAATGAGCAGTTCTTC.

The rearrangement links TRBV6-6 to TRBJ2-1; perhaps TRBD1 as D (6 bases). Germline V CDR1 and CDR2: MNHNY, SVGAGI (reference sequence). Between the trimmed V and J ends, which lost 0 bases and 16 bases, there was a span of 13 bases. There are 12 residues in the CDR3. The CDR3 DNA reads TGTGCCAGCAGTTACTCAGAGGACAGCCAATTCTTC. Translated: CASSYSEDSQFF.

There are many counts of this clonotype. The CDR3 coding sequence is TGTGCCAGCAGTTTCTTTTTGGCTCCCAAGCCTGAGCAGTTCTTC. Translation gives CASSFFLAPKPEQFF. J is TRBJ2-1 and V is TRBV28; D not resolved. The CDR3 consists of 15 residues. V lost 3 bases, J lost 9 bases, and 18 bases lay in between. The V gene's germline CDR1 is MDHEN and CDR2 SYDVKM.

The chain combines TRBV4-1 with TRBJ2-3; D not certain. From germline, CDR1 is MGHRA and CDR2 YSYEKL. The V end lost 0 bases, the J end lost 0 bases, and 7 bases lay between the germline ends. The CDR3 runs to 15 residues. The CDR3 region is CASSQEGLSTDTQYF. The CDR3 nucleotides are TGCGCCAGCAGCCAAGAGGGCCTGAGCACAGATACGCAGTATTTT.

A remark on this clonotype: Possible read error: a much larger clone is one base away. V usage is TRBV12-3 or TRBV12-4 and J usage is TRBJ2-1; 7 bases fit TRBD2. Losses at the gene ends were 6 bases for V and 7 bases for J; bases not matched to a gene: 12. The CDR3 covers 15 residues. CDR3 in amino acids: CASSLDSGKGNEQFF. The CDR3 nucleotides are TGTGCCAGCAGCCTTGACAGCGGGAAAGGTAATGAGCAGTTCTTC.